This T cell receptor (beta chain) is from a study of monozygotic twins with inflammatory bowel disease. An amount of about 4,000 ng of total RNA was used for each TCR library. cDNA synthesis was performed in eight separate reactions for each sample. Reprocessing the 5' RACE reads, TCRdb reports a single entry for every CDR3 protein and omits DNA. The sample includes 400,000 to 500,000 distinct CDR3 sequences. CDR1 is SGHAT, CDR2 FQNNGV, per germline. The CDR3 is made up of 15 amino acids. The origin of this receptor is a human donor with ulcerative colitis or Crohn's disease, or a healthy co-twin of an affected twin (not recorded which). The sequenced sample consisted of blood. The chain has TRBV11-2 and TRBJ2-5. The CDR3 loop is CASTLGRIVQETQYF.